The 12 T cell receptor beta chains listed next were all sequenced from one sample in a study of immune heterogeneity within non-small cell lung tumors. The TCR beta CDR3 region underwent multiplex PCR amplification with 32 V and 13 J primers. TCRdb fed the multiplex PCR reads into MiXCR, producing one record per CDR3 protein. This table holds approximately 11,000 distinct CDR3 sequences, under 35% found once. At 550 to 600 ng per sample, bulk tumor genomic DNA provided the template. Several biopsies per primary tumor were taken during surgery, spaced as far apart as possible. Patients had untreated, newly diagnosed non-small cell lung cancer and underwent curative surgery. Sequenced material: lung tumor tissue. These receptors all stem from a woman aged 45-60 years with non-small cell lung cancer.

With respect to this clonotype: The junction departs from germline at one end; a sequencing error may be responsible. The genes are TRBV6-4 and TRBJ2-1; 8 positions match TRBD2. Germline lookup yields CDR1 MRHNA and CDR2 SNTAGT. CDR3 length: 15 amino acids. The CDR3 DNA sequence: TGTGCCAGCAGTCGAAGCGGGGGCTCCTACAATGATCAGTTCTTC. Its protein is CASSRSGGSYNDQFF.

The chain recombines TRBV12-3 or TRBV12-4 with TRBJ1-3, with no clear D. The CDR3 runs to 14 residues. V was cut by 5 bases and J by 4 bases, with 12 bases left in between. The DNA for the CDR3 is TGTGCCAGCAGTACACCCGGCCGCGGAAACACCATATATTTT. Its translation is CASSTPGRGNTIYF.

The table lists this clonotype with a few counts. The conserved final phenylalanine or tryptophan is absent from the CDR3, which likely points to a read error. Because the CDR3's place on the DNA is in doubt, the DNA is left out and the CDR3 is given as listed by TCRdb. This rearrangement joins TRBV6-2 or TRBV6-3 to TRBJ2-3; the table calls TRBD1, which could not be checked here. The V gene's germline CDR1 is MNHEY and CDR2 SVGEGT. Including both end residues, the CDR3 is 19 amino acids long. The CDR3: CASSSPPPGSGDGEQYFGP.

This clonotype has a single count. Germline and junction disagree at one end, which may indicate a read error. The chain has TRBV5-8 and TRBJ2-3; TRBD2 matches 12 bases. TRBJ2-1 explains the end of the DNA better; the J call may be wrong. CDR3 length: 15 residues. Germline V gives CDR1 SGHTS, CDR2 YDEGEE. The CDR3 DNA is TGTGCCAGCAGCTCTTGGACTAGCGGGATATATGATCAGTTCTTC. The encoded protein is CASSSWTSGIYDQFF.

A few counts support this clonotype. This chain links TRBV20-1 with TRBJ1-5; TRBD1 might be the D (6 bases). The CDR3 totals 13 residues. V lost 6 bases, J lost 5 bases, and 14 bases lay in between. Germline CDR1 is DFQATT and CDR2 is SNEGSKA (reference sequence). DNA of the CDR3: TGCAGTGCCGAGACAGGATCCCATCAGCCCCAGCATTTT. This codes for CSAETGSHQPQHF.

Note on this clonotype: A clone one base away is much larger, so this may be a read error. The CDR3 DNA follows: TGTGCCAGCAGTGTCGGGGGCGGTAGGGAGACCCAGTACTTC. Translated, it gives CASSVGGGRETQYF. The gene calls are TRBV6-2 or TRBV6-3 and TRBJ2-5; D could derive from TRBD1 or TRBD2 (6 bases each). The ends were cut back, 5 bases at V and 5 bases at J, with 15 bases in the middle. This CDR3 comprises 14 residues. Germline V CDR1 and CDR2: MNHEY, SVGEGT.

This clonotype was observed many times. The chain employs TRBV12-3 or TRBV12-4 and TRBJ1-1; no reliable D call. V was pared by 3 bases and J by 6 bases, with 14 bases between. The CDR3 runs to 14 residues. DNA of the CDR3: TGTGCCAGCAGTTTGGATGGCTATAGCGCTGAAGCTTTCTTT. Amino acids: CASSLDGYSAEAFF.

This clonotype was detected many times. The V and J genes are TRBV28 and TRBJ1-6; no firm D call. V dropped 5 bases and J dropped 10 bases, with 9 bases sitting between them. The length of the CDR3 is 12 residues. The germline V gene encodes CDR1 MDHEN and CDR2 SYDVKM. CDR3 protein: CASSRVPSPLHF. The CDR3 region has the DNA TGTGCCAGCAGTAGGGTCCCCTCACCCCTCCACTTT.

A remark on this clonotype: Being one base from a much bigger clone, this may be a read error. The rearrangement joins TRBV2 to TRBJ2-5; 8 bases align to TRBD2. CDR1 is SNHLY and CDR2 is FYNNEI in the germline V gene. This CDR3 has 15 residues. The junction had 9 bases not matched to a gene; V was cut back by 8 bases and J by 1 base. CDR3 sequence reads: CASGVLAGFQETQYF. CDR3 sequence (DNA): TGTGCCAGCGGGGTTCTAGCGGGCTTCCAAGAGACCCAGTACTTC.

J is TRBJ2-2 and V is TRBV28; maybe TRBD1 (5 bases). V lost 7 bases and J 1 base, leaving 10 bases between the germline ends. The CDR3 runs to 14 residues. Germline CDR1 and CDR2: MDHEN and SYDVKM. CDR3 coding DNA: TGTGCCAGCACCTTAGGGGTGAACACCGGGGAGCTGTTTTTT. Translating it yields CASTLGVNTGELFF.

Of note for this clonotype: A much bigger clone sits one base away, suggesting this may be a read error. The chain is built from TRBV6-2 or TRBV6-3 and TRBJ2-4, with TRBD1 matching 7 bases. The V gene's germline CDR1 is MNHEY and CDR2 SVGEGT. CDR3 length: 16 amino acids. CDR3 nucleotide sequence: TGTGCCAACAGTTACTCCGGGACAGACGACAAAAACATTCAGTACTTC. It is translated as CANSYSGTDDKNIQYF.

In its sample, this clonotype was seen a few times. The chain recombines TRBV28 with TRBJ1-1; D possibly corresponds to TRBD1 (6 bases). The CDR3 runs to 12 residues. The ends were cut back, 6 bases at V and 7 bases at J, with 12 bases in the middle. Germline lookup yields CDR1 MDHEN and CDR2 SYDVKM. The CDR3 coding sequence is TGTGCCAGCAGGACACAGGGCTATGAAGCTTTCTTT. Residues: CASRTQGYEAFF.